This section outlines one TCR beta chain sequence together with its context. This sample is part of a study of blood T cells in healthy people across ages. Study details: There was about one barcoded beta molecule captured by template switching per two T cells.

The CDR3 consists of 16 residues. V shed 1 base and J 4 bases; nucleotides not matched to a gene: 7. Germline V gives CDR1 SGHTA, CDR2 FQGNSA. Primed by a sample-barcoded 5' primer and a J-beta primer mix, a second PCR proceeded for 7 to 11 cycles. TCRdb reanalysed the 5' RACE reads using MiXCR and keeps one entry per CDR3 protein. The data contain 850,000 to 950,000 distinct CDR3 sequences, 25% to 30% of them seen just once; the ten biggest clones take up roughly 17%. Sample: blood. This TCR came from a woman older than 75 in good health. The chain links TRBV7-2 to TRBJ1-1; 9 bases match TRBD1. The CDR3 DNA is TGTGCCAGCAGCTTAGTTGGGGACAGGGTGAGCACTGAAGCTTTCTTT. Translated, it gives CASSLVGDRVSTEAFF.